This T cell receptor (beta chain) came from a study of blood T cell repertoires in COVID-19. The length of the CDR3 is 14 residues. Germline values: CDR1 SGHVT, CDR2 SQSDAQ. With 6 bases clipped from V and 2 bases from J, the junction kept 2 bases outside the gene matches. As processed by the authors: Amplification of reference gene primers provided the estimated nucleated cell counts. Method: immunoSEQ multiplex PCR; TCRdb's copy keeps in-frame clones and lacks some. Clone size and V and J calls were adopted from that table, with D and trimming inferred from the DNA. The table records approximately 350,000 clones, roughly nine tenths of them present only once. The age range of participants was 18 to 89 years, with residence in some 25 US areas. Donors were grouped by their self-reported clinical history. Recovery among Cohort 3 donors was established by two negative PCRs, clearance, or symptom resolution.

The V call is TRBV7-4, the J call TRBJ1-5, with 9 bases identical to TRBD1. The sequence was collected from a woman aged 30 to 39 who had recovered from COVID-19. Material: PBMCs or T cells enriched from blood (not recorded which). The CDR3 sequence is CASSWTGGNQPQHF. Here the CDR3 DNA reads TGTGCCAGCAGTTGGACAGGGGGCAATCAGCCCCAGCATTTT.